The rows below give T cell receptor beta chains drawn from one sample of a study of vaccination effects on CD4 cells after COVID-19. Their recognized antigens are unknown. Clones were read by immunoSEQ multiplex PCR, and TCRdb kept only the in-frame ones, dropping some. Among fewer than 25,000 clones, about 73% were seen once, and the ten largest hold under 9%. Sample: CD4+ T cells from PBMCs cultured with SARS-CoV-2 spike peptides, taken after COVID-19 vaccination. These receptors all come from a human donor who received a COVID-19 vaccine. CDR3s include the opening cysteine and the closing phenylalanine or tryptophan. The order of the fields is J gene, clone size, V gene, D gene, CDR3 protein, CDR3 DNA. The D gene is left open where the match is weak. Not all rows give a size; the values are once, few, many and, for expanded clones, a class.

TRBJ1-2 - TRBV6-4 - CASSDWAGDGYTF TGTGCCAGCAGTGACTGGGCAGGGGATGGCTACACCTTC
TRBJ2-3 - TRBV15 TRBD1 CATSRRSLTGASTDTQYF TGTGCCACCAGCAGAAGGAGTTTAACAGGGGCGAGCACAGATACGCAGTATTTT
TRBJ1-1 - TRBV6-5 - CASSYGGRRDTEAFF TGTGCCAGCAGTTACGGGGGTCGGAGGGACACTGAAGCTTTCTTT
TRBJ2-5 - TRBV18 TRBD2 CASSPSSGETQYF TGTGCCAGCTCACCCTCTAGCGGGGAGACCCAGTACTTC
TRBJ2-3 - TRBV5-6 - CASSLDWRDSSTDTQYF TGTGCCAGCAGCTTGGACTGGCGGGATTCGAGCACAGATACGCAGTATTTT
TRBJ1-3 - TRBV5-6 - CASSRQGSGNTIYF TGTGCCAGCAGTCGCCAGGGGTCTGGAAACACCATATATTTT
TRBJ1-2 - TRBV30 - CAWSRGTDYGYTF TGTGCCTGGAGTAGAGGGACGGACTATGGCTACACCTTC
TRBJ2-1 - TRBV24-1 TRBD2 CATSDTTSGMYEQFF TGTGCCACCAGTGATACGACTAGCGGGATGTATGAGCAGTTCTTC
TRBJ2-7 - TRBV24-1 - CATWTGNYEQYF TGTGCCACGTGGACGGGAAACTACGAGCAGTACTTC
TRBJ2-5 few TRBV6-1 TRBD1 CASSEVGTGLQTQYF TGTGCCAGCAGTGAAGTAGGGACAGGGCTGCAGACCCAGTACTTC
TRBJ2-3 - TRBV30 - CAWSVFGDTQYF TGTGCCTGGAGTGTTTTTGGAGATACGCAGTATTTT
TRBJ1-1 - TRBV11-2 - CASSPGHLFTEAFF TGTGCCAGCAGCCCTGGCCACCTTTTCACTGAAGCTTTCTTT
TRBJ1-3 once TRBV5-1 TRBD1 CASSLAGTASGNTIYF TGCGCCAGCAGCTTAGCCGGGACAGCCTCTGGAAACACCATATATTTT
TRBJ1-2 - TRBV4-1 TRBD1 CASSQDPTGGNYGYTF TGCGCCAGCAGCCAAGACCCGACAGGGGGCAACTATGGCTACACCTTC
TRBJ2-3 - TRBV6-6 - CASSFLVVDTQYF TGTGCCAGCAGTTTCCTAGTAGTAGATACGCAGTATTTT
TRBJ2-1 - TRBV9 TRBD2 CASSVASGGYNEQFF TGTGCCAGCAGCGTAGCAAGCGGGGGCTACAATGAGCAGTTCTTC
TRBJ1-2 - TRBV6-5 - CASSYTPNYGYTF TGTGCCAGCAGTTACACACCCAACTATGGCTACACCTTC
TRBJ2-1 - TRBV18 TRBD1 CASSPAGTGGNEQFF TGTGCCAGCTCACCGGCCGGGACAGGGGGAAATGAGCAGTTCTTC
TRBJ2-5 few TRBV6-5 - CASSLPLQETQYF TGTGCCAGCAGTTTACCCCTGCAAGAGACCCAGTACTTC
TRBJ2-2 - TRBV3-1/TRBV3-2 TRBD2 CASSQASGSYTGELFF TGTGCCAGCAGCCAGGCTAGCGGGAGTTACACCGGGGAGCTGTTTTTT
TRBJ2-7 few TRBV7-2 TRBD1 CASKDRGQLEQYF TGTGCCAGCAAGGACAGGGGGCAACTCGAGCAGTACTTC
TRBJ2-5 - TRBV7-9 - CASSPGGVTEETQYF TGTGCCAGCAGCCCAGGGGGGGTCACTGAAGAGACCCAGTACTTC
TRBJ1-2 medium-sized TRBV11-3 - CASSLDPTGSGYTF TGTGCCAGCAGCTTAGATCCTACAGGGTCTGGCTACACCTTC
TRBJ1-6 once TRBV3-1/TRBV3-2 - CASSGGGGFGNSPLHF TGTGCCAGCAGCGGTGGAGGGGGGTTTGGGAATTCACCCCTCCACTTT